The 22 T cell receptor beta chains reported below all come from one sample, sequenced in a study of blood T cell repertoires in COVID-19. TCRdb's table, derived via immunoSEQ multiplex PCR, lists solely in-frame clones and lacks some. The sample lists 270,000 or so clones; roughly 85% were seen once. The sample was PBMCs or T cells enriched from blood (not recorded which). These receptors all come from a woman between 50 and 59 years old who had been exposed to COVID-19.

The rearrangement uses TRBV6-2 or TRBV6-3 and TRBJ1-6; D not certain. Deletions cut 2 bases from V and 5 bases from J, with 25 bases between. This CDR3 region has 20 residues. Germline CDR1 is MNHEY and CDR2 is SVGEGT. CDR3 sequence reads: CASSYEGKVSSRLNNSPLHF. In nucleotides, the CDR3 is TGTGCCAGCAGTTACGAAGGGAAAGTCTCTAGCCGATTGAATAATTCACCCCTCCACTTT.

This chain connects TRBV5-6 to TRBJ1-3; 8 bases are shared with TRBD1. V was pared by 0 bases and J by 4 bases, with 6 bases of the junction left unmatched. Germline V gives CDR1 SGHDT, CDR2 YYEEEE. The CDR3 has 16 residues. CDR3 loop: CASSLAPGGVGNTIYF. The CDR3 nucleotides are TGTGCCAGCAGCTTGGCCCCAGGGGGCGTCGGAAACACCATATATTTT.

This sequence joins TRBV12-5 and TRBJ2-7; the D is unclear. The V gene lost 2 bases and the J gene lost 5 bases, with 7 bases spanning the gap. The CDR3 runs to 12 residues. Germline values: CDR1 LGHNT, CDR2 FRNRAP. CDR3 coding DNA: TGTGCTAGTGGTTTGACGGTCCACGAGCAGTACTTC. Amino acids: CASGLTVHEQYF.

CDR3 in DNA: TGTGCCAGCAGTTTCGGTTATCCTAATCAGCCCCAGCATTTT. Translation gives CASSFGYPNQPQHF. The chain couples TRBV28 to TRBJ1-5; D ambiguous. V lost 3 bases to trimming and J lost 4 bases, with 10 bases between them. CDR1 and CDR2 (germline): MDHEN, SYDVKM. This CDR3 is built from 14 residues.

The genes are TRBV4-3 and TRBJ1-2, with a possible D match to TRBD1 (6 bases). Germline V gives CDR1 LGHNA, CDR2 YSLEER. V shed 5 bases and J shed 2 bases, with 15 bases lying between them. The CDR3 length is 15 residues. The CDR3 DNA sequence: TGCGCCAGCAGCTACCGGGGACAACGCAACTATGGCTACACCTTC. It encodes CASSYRGQRNYGYTF.

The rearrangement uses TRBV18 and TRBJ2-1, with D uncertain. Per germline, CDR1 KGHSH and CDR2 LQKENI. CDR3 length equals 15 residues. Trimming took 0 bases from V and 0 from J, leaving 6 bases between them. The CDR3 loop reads CASSPPQASYNEQFF. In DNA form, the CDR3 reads TGTGCCAGCTCACCACCCCAGGCCTCCTACAATGAGCAGTTCTTC.

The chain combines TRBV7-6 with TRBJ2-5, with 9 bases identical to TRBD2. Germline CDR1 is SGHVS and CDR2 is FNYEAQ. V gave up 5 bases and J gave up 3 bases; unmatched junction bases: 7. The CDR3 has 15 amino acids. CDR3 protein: CASSPETSGKETQYF. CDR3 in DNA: TGTGCCAGCAGCCCGGAGACTAGCGGTAAAGAGACCCAGTACTTC.

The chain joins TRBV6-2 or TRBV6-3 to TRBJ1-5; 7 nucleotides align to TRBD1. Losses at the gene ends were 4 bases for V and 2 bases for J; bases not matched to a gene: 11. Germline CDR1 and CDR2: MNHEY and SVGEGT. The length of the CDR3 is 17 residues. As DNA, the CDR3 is TGTGCCAGCAGTTCAGGGTACAGGGGCGGTGGCAATCAGCCCCAGCATTTT. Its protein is CASSSGYRGGGNQPQHF.

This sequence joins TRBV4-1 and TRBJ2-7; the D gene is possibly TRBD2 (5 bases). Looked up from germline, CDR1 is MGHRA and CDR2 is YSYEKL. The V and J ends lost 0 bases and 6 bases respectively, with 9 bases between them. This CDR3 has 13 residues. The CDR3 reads CASSQEGRVEQYF. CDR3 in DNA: TGCGCCAGCAGCCAAGAGGGGAGAGTCGAGCAGTACTTC.

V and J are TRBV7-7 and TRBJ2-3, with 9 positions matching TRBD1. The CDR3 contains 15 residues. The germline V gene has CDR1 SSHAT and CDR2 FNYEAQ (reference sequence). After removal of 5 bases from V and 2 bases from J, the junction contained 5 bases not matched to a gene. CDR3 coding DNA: TGTGCCAGCAGCCTCGGACAGGGGCCCACAGATACGCAGTATTTT. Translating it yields CASSLGQGPTDTQYF. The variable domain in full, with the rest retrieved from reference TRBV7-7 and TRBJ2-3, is GAGVSQSPRYKVTKRGQDVTLRCDPISSHATLYWYQQALGQGPEFLTYFNYEAQPDKSGLPSDRFSAERPEGSISTLTIQRTEQRDSAMYRCASSLGQGPTDTQYFGPGTRLTVL.

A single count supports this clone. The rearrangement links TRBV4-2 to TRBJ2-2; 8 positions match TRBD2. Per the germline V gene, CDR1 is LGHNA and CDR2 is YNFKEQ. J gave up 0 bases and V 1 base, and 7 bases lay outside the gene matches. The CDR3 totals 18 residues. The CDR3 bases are TGTGCCAGCAGCCAAGCCGACTTAGCGGGGCCGAACACCGGGGAGCTGTTTTTT. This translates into CASSQADLAGPNTGELFF.

CDR3 in amino acids: CASSRGHTTINEQFF. The CDR3 DNA follows: TGTGCCAGTAGTAGAGGACACACGACGATCAATGAGCAGTTCTTC. The rearrangement joins TRBV19 to TRBJ2-1; weak D call: TRBD1 (5 bases). The ends were cut back, 4 bases at V and 6 bases at J, with 16 bases in the middle. Per germline, CDR1 LNHDA and CDR2 SQIVND (reference sequence). This CDR3 is built from 15 residues. The variable domain in full, completed from reference TRBV19 and TRBJ2-1, reads DGGITQSPKYLFRKEGQNVTLSCEQNLNHDAMYWYRQDPGQGLRLIYYSQIVNDFQKGDIAEGYSVSREKKESFPLTVTSAQKNPTAFYLCASSRGHTTINEQFFGPGTRLTVL.

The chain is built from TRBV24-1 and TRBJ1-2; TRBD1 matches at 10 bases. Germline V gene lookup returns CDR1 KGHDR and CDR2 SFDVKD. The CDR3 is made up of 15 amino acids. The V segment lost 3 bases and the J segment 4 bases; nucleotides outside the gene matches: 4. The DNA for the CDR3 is TGTGCCACCAGTGATGGACAGGGGGTTCTCTATGGCTACACCTTC. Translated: CATSDGQGVLYGYTF.

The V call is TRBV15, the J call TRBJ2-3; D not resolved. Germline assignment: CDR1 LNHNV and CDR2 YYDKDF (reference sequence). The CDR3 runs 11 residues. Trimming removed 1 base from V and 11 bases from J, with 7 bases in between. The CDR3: CATSRAGKQYF. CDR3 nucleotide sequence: TGTGCCACCAGCAGAGCCGGTAAGCAGTATTTT.

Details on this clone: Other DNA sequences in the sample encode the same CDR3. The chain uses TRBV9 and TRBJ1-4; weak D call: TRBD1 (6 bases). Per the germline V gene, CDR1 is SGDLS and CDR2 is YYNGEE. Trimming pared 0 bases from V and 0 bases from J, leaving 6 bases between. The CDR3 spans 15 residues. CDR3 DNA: TGTGCCAGCAGCGTAGCAGGGGCAACTAATGAAAAACTGTTTTTT. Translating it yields CASSVAGATNEKLFF. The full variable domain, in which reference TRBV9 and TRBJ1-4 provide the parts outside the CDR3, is DSGVTQTPKHLITATGQRVTLRCSPRSGDLSVYWYQQSLDQGLQFLIQYYNGEERAKGNILERFSAQQFPDLHSELNLSSLELGDSALYFCASSVAGATNEKLFFGSGTQLSVL.

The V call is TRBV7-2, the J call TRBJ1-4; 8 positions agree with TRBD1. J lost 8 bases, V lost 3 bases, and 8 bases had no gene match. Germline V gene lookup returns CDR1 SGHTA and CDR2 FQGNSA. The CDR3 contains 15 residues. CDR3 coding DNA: TGTGCCAGCAGCTTCCAGGGGGCCGGTTCCGAAAAACTGTTTTTT. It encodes CASSFQGAGSEKLFF.

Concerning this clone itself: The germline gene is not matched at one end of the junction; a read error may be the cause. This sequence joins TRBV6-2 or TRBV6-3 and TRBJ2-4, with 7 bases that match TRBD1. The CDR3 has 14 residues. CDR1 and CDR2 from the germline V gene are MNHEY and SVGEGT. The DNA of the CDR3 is TGTGCCAGCAGTTACACCGCGGACAGGTCTTCCGTCAACTTC. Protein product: CASSYTADRSSVNF.

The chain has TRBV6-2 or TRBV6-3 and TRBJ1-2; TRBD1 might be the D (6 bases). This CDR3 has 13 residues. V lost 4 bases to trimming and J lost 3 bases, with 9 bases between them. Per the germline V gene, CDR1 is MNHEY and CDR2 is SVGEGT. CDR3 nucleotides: TGTGCCAGCAGTTCCGGGACACACTATGGCTACACCTTC. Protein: CASSSGTHYGYTF.

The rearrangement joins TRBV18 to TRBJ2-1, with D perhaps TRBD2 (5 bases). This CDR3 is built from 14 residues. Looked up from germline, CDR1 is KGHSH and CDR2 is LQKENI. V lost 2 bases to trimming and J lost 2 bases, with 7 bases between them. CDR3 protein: CASSPEAAYNEQFF. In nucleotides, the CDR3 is TGTGCCAGCTCACCAGAAGCGGCCTACAATGAGCAGTTCTTC.

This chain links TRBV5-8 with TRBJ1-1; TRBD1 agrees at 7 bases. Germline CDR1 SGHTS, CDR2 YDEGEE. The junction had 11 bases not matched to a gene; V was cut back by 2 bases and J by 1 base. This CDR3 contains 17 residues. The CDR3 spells CASSFPTGSMKNTEAFF. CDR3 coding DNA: TGTGCCAGCAGCTTTCCGACAGGGTCTATGAAGAACACTGAAGCTTTCTTT.

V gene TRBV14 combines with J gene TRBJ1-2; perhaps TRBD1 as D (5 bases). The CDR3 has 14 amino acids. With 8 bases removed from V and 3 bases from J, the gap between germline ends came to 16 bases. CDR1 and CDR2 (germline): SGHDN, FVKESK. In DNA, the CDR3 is TGTGCCAGCTCTCCGGGGGGAGGGGACTATGGCTACACCTTC. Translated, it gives CASSPGGGDYGYTF.

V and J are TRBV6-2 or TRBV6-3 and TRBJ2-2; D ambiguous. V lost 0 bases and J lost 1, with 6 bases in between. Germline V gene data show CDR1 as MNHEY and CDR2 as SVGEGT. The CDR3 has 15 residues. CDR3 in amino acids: CASSYSPWNTGELFF. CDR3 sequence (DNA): TGTGCCAGCAGTTACTCTCCATGGAACACCGGGGAGCTGTTTTTT.